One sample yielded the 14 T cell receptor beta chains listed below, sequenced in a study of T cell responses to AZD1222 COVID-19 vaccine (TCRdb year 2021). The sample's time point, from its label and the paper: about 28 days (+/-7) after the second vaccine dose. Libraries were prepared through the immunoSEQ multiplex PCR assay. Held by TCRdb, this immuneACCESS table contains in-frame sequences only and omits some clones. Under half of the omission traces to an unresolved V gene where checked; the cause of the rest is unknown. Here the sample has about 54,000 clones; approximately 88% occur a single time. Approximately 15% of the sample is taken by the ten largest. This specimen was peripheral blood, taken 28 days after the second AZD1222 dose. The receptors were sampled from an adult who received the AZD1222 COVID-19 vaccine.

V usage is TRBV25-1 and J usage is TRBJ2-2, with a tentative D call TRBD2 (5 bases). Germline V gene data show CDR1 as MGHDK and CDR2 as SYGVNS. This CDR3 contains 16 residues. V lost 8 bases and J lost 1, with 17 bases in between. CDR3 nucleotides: TGTGCCAGCTCCCGGAAGTTTGCGGGGAACACCGGGGAGCTGTTTTTT. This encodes CASSRKFAGNTGELFF.

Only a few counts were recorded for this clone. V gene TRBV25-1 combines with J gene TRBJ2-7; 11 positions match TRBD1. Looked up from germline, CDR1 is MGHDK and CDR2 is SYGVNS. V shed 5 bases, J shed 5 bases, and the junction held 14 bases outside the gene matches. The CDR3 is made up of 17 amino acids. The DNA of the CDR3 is TGTGCCAGCAGTCCCGGGGCCGGGACAGGGGGACGAGACGAGCAGTACTTC. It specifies CASSPGAGTGGRDEQYF.

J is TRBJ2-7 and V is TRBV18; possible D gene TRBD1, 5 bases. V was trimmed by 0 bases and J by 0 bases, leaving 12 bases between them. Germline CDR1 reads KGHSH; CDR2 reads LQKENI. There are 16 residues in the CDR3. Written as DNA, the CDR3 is TGTGCCAGCTCACCACCGGACACATGGTTCTCCTACGAGCAGTACTTC. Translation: CASSPPDTWFSYEQYF.

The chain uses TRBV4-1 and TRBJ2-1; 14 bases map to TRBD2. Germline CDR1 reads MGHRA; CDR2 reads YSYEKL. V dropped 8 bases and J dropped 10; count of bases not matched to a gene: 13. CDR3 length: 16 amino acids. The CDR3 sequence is CASRSPGTSGRWEQFF. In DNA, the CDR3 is TGCGCCAGCCGATCCCCCGGGACTAGCGGGAGATGGGAGCAGTTCTTC.

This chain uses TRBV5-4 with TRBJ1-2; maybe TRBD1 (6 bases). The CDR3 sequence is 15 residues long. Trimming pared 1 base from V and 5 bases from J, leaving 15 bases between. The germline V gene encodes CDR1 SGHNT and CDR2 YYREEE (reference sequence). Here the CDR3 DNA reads TGTGCCAGCAGCTTGCGGGACAACGGCGGTTATGGCTACACCTTC. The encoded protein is CASSLRDNGGYGYTF. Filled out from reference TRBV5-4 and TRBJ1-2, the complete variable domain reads ETGVTQSPTHLIKTRGQQVTLRCSSQSGHNTVSWYQQALGQGPQFIFQYYREEENGRGNFPPRFSGLQFPNYSSELNVNALELDDSALYLCASSLRDNGGYGYTFGSGTRLTVV.

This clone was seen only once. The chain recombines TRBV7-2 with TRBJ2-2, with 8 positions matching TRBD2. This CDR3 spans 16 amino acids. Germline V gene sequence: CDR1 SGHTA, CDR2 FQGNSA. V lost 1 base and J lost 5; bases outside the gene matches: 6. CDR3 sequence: CASSLVVAGNTGELFF. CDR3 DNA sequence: TGTGCCAGCAGCTTAGTTGTAGCGGGAAATACCGGGGAGCTGTTTTTT.

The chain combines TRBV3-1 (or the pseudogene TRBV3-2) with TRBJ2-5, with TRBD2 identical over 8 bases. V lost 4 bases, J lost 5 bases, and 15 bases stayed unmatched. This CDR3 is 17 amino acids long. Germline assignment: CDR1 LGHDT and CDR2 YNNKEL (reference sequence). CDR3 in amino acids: CASSPFWTAGGPETQYF. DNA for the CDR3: TGTGCCAGCAGCCCGTTTTGGACGGCGGGAGGCCCGGAGACCCAGTACTTC.

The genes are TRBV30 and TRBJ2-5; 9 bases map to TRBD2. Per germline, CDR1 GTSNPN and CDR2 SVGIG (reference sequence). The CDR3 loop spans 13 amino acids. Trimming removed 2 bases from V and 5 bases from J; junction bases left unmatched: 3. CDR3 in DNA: TGTGCCTGGAGTCTAGCGGGATGGGAGACCCAGTACTTC. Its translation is CAWSLAGWETQYF. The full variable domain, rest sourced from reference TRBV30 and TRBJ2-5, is SQTIHQWPATLVQPVGSPLSLECTVEGTSNPNLYWYRQAAGRGLQLLFYSVGIGQISSEVPQNLSASRPQDRQFILSSKKLLLSDSGFYLCAWSLAGWETQYFGPGTRLLVL.

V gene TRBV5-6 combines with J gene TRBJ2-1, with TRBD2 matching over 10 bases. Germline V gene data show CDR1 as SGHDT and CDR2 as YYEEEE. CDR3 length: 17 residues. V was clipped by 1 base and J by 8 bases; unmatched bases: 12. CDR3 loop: CASSLIPRAGGRYEQFF. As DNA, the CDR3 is TGTGCCAGCAGCTTGATCCCTCGAGCGGGAGGGCGGTATGAGCAGTTCTTC.

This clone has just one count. CDR3 sequence: CASSQTSGTADSKNIQYF. The CDR3, as DNA: TGTGCCAGCAGCCAGACTAGCGGGACGGCGGACTCCAAAAACATTCAGTACTTC. V is TRBV11-2 and J is TRBJ2-4; 11 bases agree with TRBD2. V dropped 5 bases and J dropped 2; count of bases not matched to a gene: 11. Germline CDR1 is SGHAT and CDR2 is FQNNGV. The CDR3 consists of 18 residues.

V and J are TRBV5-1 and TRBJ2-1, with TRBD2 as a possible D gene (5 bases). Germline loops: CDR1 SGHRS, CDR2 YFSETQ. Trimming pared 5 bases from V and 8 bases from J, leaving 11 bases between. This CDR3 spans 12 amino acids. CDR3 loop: CASSYGGDEQFF. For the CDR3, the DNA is TGCGCCAGCAGTTACGGAGGCGATGAGCAGTTCTTC.

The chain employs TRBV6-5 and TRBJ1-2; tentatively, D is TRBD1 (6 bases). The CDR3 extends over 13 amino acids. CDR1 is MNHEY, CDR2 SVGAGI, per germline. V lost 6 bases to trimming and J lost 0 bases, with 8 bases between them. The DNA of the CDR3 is TGTGCCAGCAGGGACAGCACTAACTATGGCTACACCTTC. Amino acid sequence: CASRDSTNYGYTF.

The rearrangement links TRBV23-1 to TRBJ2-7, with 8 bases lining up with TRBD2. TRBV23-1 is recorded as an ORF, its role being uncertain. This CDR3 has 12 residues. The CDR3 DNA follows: TGCTCTTTACTAGCGGTTTCCTACGAGCAGTACTTC. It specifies CSLLAVSYEQYF.

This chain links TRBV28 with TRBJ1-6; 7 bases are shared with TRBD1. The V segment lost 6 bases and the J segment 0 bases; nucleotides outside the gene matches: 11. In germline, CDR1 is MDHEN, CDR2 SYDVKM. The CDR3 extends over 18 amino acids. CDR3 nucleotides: TGTGCCAGCAGCCAAGGGGCGACAGGGAACTCCTATAATTCACCCCTCCACTTT. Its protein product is CASSQGATGNSYNSPLHF. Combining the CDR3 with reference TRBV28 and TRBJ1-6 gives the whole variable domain DVKVTQSSRYLVKRTGEKVFLECVQDMDHENMFWYRQDPGLGLRLIYFSYDVKMKEKGDIPEGYSVSREKKERFSLILESASTNQTSMYLCASSQGATGNSYNSPLHFGNGTRLTVT.